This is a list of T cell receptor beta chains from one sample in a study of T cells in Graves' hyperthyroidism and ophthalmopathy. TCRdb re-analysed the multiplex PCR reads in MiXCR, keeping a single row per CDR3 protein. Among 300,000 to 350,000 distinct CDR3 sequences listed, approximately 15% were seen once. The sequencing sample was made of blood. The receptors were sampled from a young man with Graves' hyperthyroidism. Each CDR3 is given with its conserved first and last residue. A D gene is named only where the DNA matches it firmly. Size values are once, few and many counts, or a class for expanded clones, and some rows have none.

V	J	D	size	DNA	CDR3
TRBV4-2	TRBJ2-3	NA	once	TGTGCCAGCAGCCGGCGGGATGAGGCAGATACGCAGTATTTT	CASSRRDEADTQYF
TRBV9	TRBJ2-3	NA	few	TGTGCCAGCAGCGAGGGACCCCCGGGGTGGGATACGCAGTATTTT	CASSEGPPGWDTQYF
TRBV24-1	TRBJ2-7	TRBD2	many	TGTGCCACCAGTGCTGGCGGGAGGGACTACGAGCAGTACTTC	CATSAGGRDYEQYF
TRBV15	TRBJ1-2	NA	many	TGTGCCACCAGCAGAGATCCCACCGGAGCTAACTATGGCTACACCTTC	CATSRDPTGANYGYTF
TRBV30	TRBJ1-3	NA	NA	TGTGCCTGGAGTTCAGGGTCGGCTGGAAACACCATATATTTT	CAWSSGSAGNTIYF
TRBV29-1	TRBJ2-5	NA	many	TGCAGCGTTGAAGAGCGGCGATCAGAGACCCAGTACTTC	CSVEERRSETQYF
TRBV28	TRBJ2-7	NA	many	TGTGCCAGCAGTCTTAGTGACGAGCAGTACTTC	CASSLSDEQYF
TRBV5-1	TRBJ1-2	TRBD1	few	TGCGCCAGCAGCCCCGACAGGGGTTATCCTACATCGATCCTAAGGTATCCTGCTAACTATGGCTACACCTTC	CASSPDRGYPTSILRYPANYGYTF
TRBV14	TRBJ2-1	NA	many	TGTGCCAGCAGCCTAGGGCTAGGGTATGAGCAGTTCTTC	CASSLGLGYEQFF
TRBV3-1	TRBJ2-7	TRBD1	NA	TGTGCCAGCAGCCAATTTGTTCAGGGGGCTTACGAGCAGTACTTC	CASSQFVQGAYEQYF
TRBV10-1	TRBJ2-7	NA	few	TGCGCCAGCAGTCACCGGGACGGCGCCTACGAGCAGTACTTC	CASSHRDGAYEQYF
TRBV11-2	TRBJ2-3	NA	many	TGTGCCAGCAGCTTTATATCAGGAATAAGCACAGATACGCAGTATTTT	CASSFISGISTDTQYF
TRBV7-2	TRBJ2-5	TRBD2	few	TGTGCCAGCAATTCACTAGCGGGGGTGGCCGAGACCCAGTACTTC	CASNSLAGVAETQYF
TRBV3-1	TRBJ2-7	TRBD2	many	TGTGCCAGCAGACTAGCGGGCCACTACGAGCAGTACTTC	CASRLAGHYEQYF
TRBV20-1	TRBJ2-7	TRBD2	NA	TGCAGTGCTAGAGCCCCTCCTTATTCGGGGCGGGGGTACGAGCAGTACTTC	CSARAPPYSGRGYEQYF
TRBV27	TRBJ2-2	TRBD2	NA	TGTGCCAGCAGTTTCGGACTAGTAGGTGATACCGGGGAGCTGTTTTTT	CASSFGLVGDTGELFF
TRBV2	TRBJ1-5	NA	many	TGTGCCAGCAAGGGGGAATTGGGCAAGCATCAGCCCCAGCATTTT	CASKGELGKHQPQHF
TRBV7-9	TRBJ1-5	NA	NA	TGTGCCAGCAGCTCCGGACGGTCCGGGGAGCCCCAGCATTTT	CASSSGRSGEPQHF
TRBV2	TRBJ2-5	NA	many	TGTGCCAGCGCCTTCTGGACCGAGGGGAGGGAGACCCAGTACTTC	CASAFWTEGRETQYF
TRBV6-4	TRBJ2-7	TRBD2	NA	TGTGCCAGCACCCCAGGGAAACTAGCGGGGGTATACGAGCAGTACTTC	CASTPGKLAGVYEQYF